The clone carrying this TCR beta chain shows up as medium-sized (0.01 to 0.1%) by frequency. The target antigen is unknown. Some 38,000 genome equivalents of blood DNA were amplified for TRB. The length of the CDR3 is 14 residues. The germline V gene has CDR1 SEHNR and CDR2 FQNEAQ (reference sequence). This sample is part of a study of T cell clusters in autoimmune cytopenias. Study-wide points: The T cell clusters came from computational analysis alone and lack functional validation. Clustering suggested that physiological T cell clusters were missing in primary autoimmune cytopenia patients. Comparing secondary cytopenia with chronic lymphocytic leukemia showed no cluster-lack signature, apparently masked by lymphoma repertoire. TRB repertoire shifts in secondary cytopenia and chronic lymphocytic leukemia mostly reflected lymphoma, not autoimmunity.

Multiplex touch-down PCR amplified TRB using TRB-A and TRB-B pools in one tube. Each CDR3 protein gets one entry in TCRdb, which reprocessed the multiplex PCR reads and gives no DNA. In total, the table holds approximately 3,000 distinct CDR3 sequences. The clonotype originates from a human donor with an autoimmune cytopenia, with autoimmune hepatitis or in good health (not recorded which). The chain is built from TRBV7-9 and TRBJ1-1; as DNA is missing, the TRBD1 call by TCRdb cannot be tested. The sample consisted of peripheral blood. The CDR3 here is CASSLHRENTEAFF.